This T cell receptor (beta chain) was captured by sequencing in a study of early T cells in non-severe SARS-CoV-2 infection (dated by TCRdb to 2020 to 2022). Broadly, across the study: Because TCR sequencing was done on bulk RNA from unsorted whole blood, the alpha and beta chains could not be paired. The study at large found these results: VDJdb matching was skewed toward anti-spike CD8 responses, so virus-specific expansions were likely underestimated and private and CD4 specificities were missed.

The study was a case-control design nested within a healthcare worker cohort in London, UK, with weekly nasopharyngeal swab PCR tests and blood sampling. Between 23 and 31 March 2020, the week of the UK lockdown, healthcare workers were enrolled and then followed up weekly for as long as 16 weeks. CDR3 length: 12 amino acids, cysteine to phenylalanine. Solely the CDR3 DNA is kept, with 36 bases framed from the first base. V and J are truncated by 0 bases and 5 bases respectively, leaving an intervening sequence of 3 bases. For CDR1 and CDR2, the germline V gene (reference sequence) lists SGHKS and YYEKEE. The method was 5' RACE. TCRdb records NextSeq 500 as the sequencer. In the TCR library protocol, unique molecular identifiers were attached to individual cDNA molecules to correct for PCR bias and sequencing error. TCR alpha and beta chains were both sequenced, and the abundances of alpha and beta sequences in each sample were closely correlated with each other. In the authors' own workflow: Decombinator V4 was used to perform V gene, J gene and CDR3 annotation of TCR sequences. Expanded TCRs were defined as changing significantly between any two time points under a Poisson model with p below 0.0001. Abundances of TCRs were expressed as counts per million after normalisation to the total number of TCRs sequenced in each sample. MAIT TCRs were defined by TRAV1-2 paired with TRAJ12, TRAJ20 or TRAJ33, and iNKT TCRs by TRAV10 paired with TRAJ18. VDJdb, accessed 1 November 2021, was searched for CMV, EBV and SARS-CoV-2 annotated TCRs, with TCRs annotated for multiple antigens excluded. TCRdb reprocessing: public reads trimmed at Q25 with fastp, clones called with MiXCR, in-frame beta chains kept. Every CDR3 protein is listed once, alongside the most common genes and DNA of its rows. TCRdb assigned the V and J calls; the authors' analysis was not used. This sample has just over 95,000 distinct CDR3 sequences in its table, and approximately 10% of those were observed once. The top ten constitute around 5.1% of the sample.

This clonotype was counted ten times or more. Its antigen has not been determined. There are no base qualities to consult, and no much larger clone falls within one base. The receptor's source is an adult who was a healthcare worker with PCR-confirmed SARS-CoV-2 infection or an uninfected control (not recorded which). The material sequenced was whole blood. The rearranged segments are TRBV5-5 and TRBJ2-1, with no confidently assigned D gene. CDR3 region: CASSLDDNEQFF. DNA sequence: TGTGCCAGCAGCTTGGACGACAATGAGCAGTTCTTC.